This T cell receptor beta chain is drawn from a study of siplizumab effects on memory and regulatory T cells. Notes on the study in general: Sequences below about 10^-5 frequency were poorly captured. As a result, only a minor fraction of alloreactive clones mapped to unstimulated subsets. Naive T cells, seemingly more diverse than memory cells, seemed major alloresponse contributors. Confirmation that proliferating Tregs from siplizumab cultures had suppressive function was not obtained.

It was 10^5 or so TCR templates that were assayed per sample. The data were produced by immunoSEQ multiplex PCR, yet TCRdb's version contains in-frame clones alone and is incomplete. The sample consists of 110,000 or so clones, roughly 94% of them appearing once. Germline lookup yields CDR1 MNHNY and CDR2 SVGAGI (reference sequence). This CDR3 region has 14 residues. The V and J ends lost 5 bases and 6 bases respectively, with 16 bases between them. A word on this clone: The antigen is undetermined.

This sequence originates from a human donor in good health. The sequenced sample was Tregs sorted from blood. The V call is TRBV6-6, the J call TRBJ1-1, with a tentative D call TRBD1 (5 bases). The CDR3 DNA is TGTGCCAGCAGTCCCCGGGACGGTAACCCTGAAGCTTTCTTT. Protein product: CASSPRDGNPEAFF.